The rows below give T cell receptor beta chains drawn from one sample of a study of beta chain features in type 1 diabetes. Sequenced by immunoSEQ multiplex PCR; TCRdb stores in-frame clones only, minus some. The sample has hundreds of thousands of clones, around 15% seen once. What was sequenced was naive CD4+ T cells from blood. Receptor source: a man aged 18 to 30 in good health. The CDR3 runs from the conserved cysteine through the conserved F or W. Fields, in order: V gene, J gene, clone size, D gene, CDR3 DNA, CDR3 protein. The D gene is left open where the match is weak. Some rows have no size entry. The others give once, few or many, or a class for an expanded clone.

>TRBV4-3|TRBJ2-2|-|TRBD2
TGCGCCAGCAGCCAAGATCCGCTACTAGCGGGAGGTATCGGGGAGCTGTTTTTT
CASSQDPLLAGGIGELFF
>TRBV28|TRBJ2-7|-|TRBD1
TGTGCCAGCAGACCCTCCTCCCGGGACAGCTCCTACGAGCAGTACTTC
CASRPSSRDSSYEQYF
>TRBV2|TRBJ2-1|-|TRBD1
TGTGCCAGCAGCGGCGGGACAGGGGATAAGCAGTTCTTC
CASSGGTGDKQFF
>TRBV5-4|TRBJ1-1|-|-
TGTGCCAGCAGCCTCGGGAGGAACACTGAAGCTTTCTTT
CASSLGRNTEAFF
>TRBV5-6|TRBJ2-3|-|TRBD2
TGTGCCAGCAGTCGGACTAGCGGGATTCCAGATACGCAGTATTTT
CASSRTSGIPDTQYF
>TRBV10-3|TRBJ2-3|few|TRBD2
TGTGCCGTTCGCGGGGCGGGAGGGTCAGATACGCAGTATTTT
CAVRGAGGSDTQYF
>TRBV5-4|TRBJ2-2|few|TRBD2
TGTGCCAGCAGCCCGCTGGCGGGGGAGAACACCGGGGAGCTGTTTTTT
CASSPLAGENTGELFF
>TRBV23-1|TRBJ1-2|-|-
TGCGCCAGCAGTCATTCTGGGCAGGCAGTAGACTATGGCTACACCTTC
CASSHSGQAVDYGYTF
>TRBV10-3|TRBJ2-2|-|-
TGTGCCATCGGTCCAGGGGTCACCGGGGAGCTGTTTTTT
CAIGPGVTGELFF
>TRBV7-2|TRBJ1-2|few|-
TGTGCCAGCAGCCTTACAATGACGGGCGTCTATGGCTACACCTTC
CASSLTMTGVYGYTF
>TRBV27|TRBJ1-5|-|-
TGTGCCAGCAGTATTTTCGAGGCTTATAGCAATCAGCCCCAGCATTTT
CASSIFEAYSNQPQHF
>TRBV5-1|TRBJ2-3|-|-
TGCGCCAGCAAGGGGCGTAGCACAGATACGCAGTATTTT
CASKGRSTDTQYF
>TRBV28|TRBJ1-1|few|TRBD1
TGTGCCAGCAGTGAACAGGGGGGGATAACTGAAGCTTTCTTT
CASSEQGGITEAFF
>TRBV4-3|TRBJ1-2|-|TRBD1
TGCGCCAGCAGCCAAGAGGGACAGGGAATCTATGGCTACACCTTC
CASSQEGQGIYGYTF
>TRBV10-3|TRBJ1-5|-|TRBD1
TGTGCCATCAGCCCGGGACAGGGCAATCAGCCCCAGCATTTT
CAISPGQGNQPQHF
>TRBV9|TRBJ1-2|-|-
TGTGCCAGCAGCGTAGGGGCAGGTGCCTATGGCTACACCTTC
CASSVGAGAYGYTF
>TRBV5-4|TRBJ2-5|-|-
TGTGCCAGCAGCCCGATATCAGGGGAGGGCGAGACCCAGTACTTC
CASSPISGEGETQYF
>TRBV5-1|TRBJ1-1|-|-
TGCGCCAGCAGCCCCCGACAGGCGAACACTGAAGCTTTCTTT
CASSPRQANTEAFF
>TRBV18|TRBJ2-2|-|-
TGTGCCAGCTCACCAGCGAGCCCGGGCACCGGGGAGCTGTTTTTT
CASSPASPGTGELFF
>TRBV6-4|TRBJ2-3|once|TRBD2
TGTGCCAGCAGTCCCGGGACTAGCGGCACAGATACGCAGTATTTT
CASSPGTSGTDTQYF
>TRBV6-5|TRBJ1-2|few|-
TGTGCCAGCAGTTATCTAATGACAGCTAACTATGGCTACACCTTC
CASSYLMTANYGYTF
>TRBV5-1|TRBJ2-7|few|TRBD1
TGCGCCAGCAGCCTCGACAGGGGGCCCAGGGAGCAGTACTTC
CASSLDRGPREQYF
>TRBV7-9|TRBJ1-6|-|-
TGTGCCAGCAGCTTATCGGGTGCGGAGTCCTATAATTCACCCCTCCACTTT
CASSLSGAESYNSPLHF
>TRBV25-1|TRBJ1-2|few|-
TGTGCCAGCGTCGGCAGGACTAACTATGGCTACACCTTC
CASVGRTNYGYTF
>TRBV7-2|TRBJ2-7|-|TRBD2
TGTGCCAGCAGCTTAGGCGGGACTAGCGGGTCCTACGAGCAGTACTTC
CASSLGGTSGSYEQYF
>TRBV7-8|TRBJ2-5|-|-
TGTGCCAGCAGCCAACTACAGACCCAGTACTTC
CASSQLQTQYF
>TRBV6-5|TRBJ2-5|-|TRBD2
TGTGCCAGCAGTCCCCCCCCTAGCGGGGAAGAGACCCAGTACTTC
CASSPPPSGEETQYF
>TRBV13|TRBJ1-2|-|TRBD1
TGTGCCAGCAGTCGGCGGACAGGGGCCTATGGCTACACCTTC
CASSRRTGAYGYTF
>TRBV18|TRBJ1-1|-|-
TGTGCCAGCTCACCACCAGGCCGAAGCGGGACAGCTTTCTTT
CASSPPGRSGTAFF
>TRBV18|TRBJ2-5|-|-
TGTGCCAGCTCACCACCGTCGGCAGGGAAGGTCCAAGAGACCCAGTACTTC
CASSPPSAGKVQETQYF
>TRBV5-1|TRBJ2-3|few|TRBD2
TGCGCCAGCAGCTTGCCGGGACTAGCGGGAGCAGATACGCAGTATTTT
CASSLPGLAGADTQYF
>TRBV28|TRBJ1-1|-|-
TGTGCCAGCAGTTTGGACTTTGAAGCTTTCTTT
CASSLDFEAFF
>TRBV29-1|TRBJ1-3|-|-
TGCAGCGTTGGAGGACAGACAGGAAACACCATATATTTT
CSVGGQTGNTIYF
>TRBV2|TRBJ1-2|-|TRBD1
TGTGCCAGCACCCTCCAGGGGGGCTTCAGTACATATGGCTACACCTTC
CASTLQGGFSTYGYTF
>TRBV2|TRBJ2-4|-|TRBD2
TGTGCCAGCAGTCGACTAGCGGGATTAGCCAAAAACATTCAGTACTTC
CASSRLAGLAKNIQYF
>TRBV30|TRBJ2-6|few|TRBD1
TGTGCCTGGAGGCGGACAGGGGGCGGATTTAACGTCCTGACTTTC
CAWRRTGGGFNVLTF
>TRBV14|TRBJ2-3|-|-
TGTGCCAGCAGCCAAGCAAGGCCAGATACGCAGTATTTT
CASSQARPDTQYF
>TRBV2|TRBJ1-2|few|TRBD1
TGTGCCAGCAGTCGGGACAGGCTGGTCGGGGGCTACACCTTC
CASSRDRLVGGYTF
>TRBV5-1|TRBJ1-1|few|TRBD1
TGCGCCAGCAGCTTGGGCATTGGGACAGTTGAAGCTTTCTTT
CASSLGIGTVEAFF
>TRBV9|TRBJ2-3|few|TRBD2
TGTGCCAGCAGCGCTAGCGGGGCCACAGATACGCAGTATTTT
CASSASGATDTQYF
>TRBV5-1|TRBJ2-7|-|-
TGCGCCAGCAGCTTGGCGGGGACACCTTACGAGCAGTACTTC
CASSLAGTPYEQYF
>TRBV14|TRBJ2-3|-|-
TGTGCCAGCAGCCAACTTTTAAATACGCAGTATTTT
CASSQLLNTQYF
>TRBV28|TRBJ1-1|-|-
TGTGCCATGGGGCCGCTGAGGGCTTTCTTT
CAMGPLRAFF
>TRBV6-1|TRBJ2-6|-|-
TGTGCCAGCTTCTGGGGGCTTGGGGCCAACGTCCTGACTTTC
CASFWGLGANVLTF
>TRBV28|TRBJ2-3|many|-
TGTGCCAGCAGTCTCCGGGACGGGACGCAGTATTTT
CASSLRDGTQYF
>TRBV28|TRBJ2-5|-|TRBD2
TGTGCCAGCAAGCCGGGACTAGCGGGACCTCGCGAGACCCAGTACTTC
CASKPGLAGPRETQYF
>TRBV4-2|TRBJ2-3|-|-
TGTGCCAGCAGCCAAGATACAGTCACAGATACGCAGTATTTT
CASSQDTVTDTQYF
>TRBV19|TRBJ1-2|-|TRBD1
TGTGCCAGTAGTATAGACCTCAGACAGGGGGACTATGGCTACACCTTC
CASSIDLRQGDYGYTF
>TRBV27|TRBJ1-2|-|-
TGTGCCAGCAGTAGGGAGGGAACGTCAGGGGCCTCTAACTATGGCTACACCTTC
CASSREGTSGASNYGYTF
>TRBV9|TRBJ1-2|-|TRBD1
TGTGCCAGCAGCATCGGACAGGGTATCTATGGCTACACCTTC
CASSIGQGIYGYTF
>TRBV10-3|TRBJ1-6|-|-
TGTGCCAGCAGGCAGGCGAAGTTTGGTTCACCCCTCCACTTT
CASRQAKFGSPLHF
>TRBV6-6|TRBJ1-1|-|-
TGTGCCAGCAGCGACGTTCGCAGGGGAGGACACGCTGAAGCTTTCTTT
CASSDVRRGGHAEAFF
>TRBV19|TRBJ1-2|-|-
TGTGCCAGTAGGGTCGCAGGGGGCTACACCTTC
CASRVAGGYTF
>TRBV7-2|TRBJ1-4|-|-
TGTGCCAGCAGCTATAGCATAACCACAGGGAATGAAAAACTGTTTTTT
CASSYSITTGNEKLFF
>TRBV19|TRBJ1-1|few|-
TGTGCCAGTCGGATTACGGGGAACACTGAAGCTTTCTTT
CASRITGNTEAFF
>TRBV10-3|TRBJ2-3|few|-
TGTGCCATCAGCCGAGCGGAGTCTAGCACAGATACGCAGTATTTT
CAISRAESSTDTQYF
>TRBV18|TRBJ2-7|once|-
TGTGCCAGCTCACCCAGGGTAGACGAGCAGTACTTC
CASSPRVDEQYF
>TRBV18|TRBJ2-1|many|-
TGTGCCAGCTCACCAGTGGCCCAGCATGAGCAGTTCTTC
CASSPVAQHEQFF